The clone carrying this T cell receptor beta chain was picked up a small number of times. What it binds is unknown. CDR3 length equals 16 residues. The V and J ends lost 7 bases and 0 bases, in that order; junction bases with no gene match: 6. Germline V lookup: CDR1 ENHRY, CDR2 SYGVKD. The whole isolated RNA underwent reverse transcription, so sequencing captured expressed TCRB transcripts. TCRdb's table, derived via immunoSEQ multiplex PCR, lists solely in-frame clones and lacks some. The table records about 620,000 clones, around 16% of them present only once. The sample originates from a study of beta chain features in type 1 diabetes. The study's findings and limits: TCRB repertoires of naive, central memory and Treg cells appeared more similar among patients than among healthy donors.

The sequencing sample was made of naive CD4+ T cells from blood. The chain recombines TRBV10-3 with TRBJ2-3; 11 bases match TRBD2. The receptor's source is a man in his late teens or twenties in good health. The CDR3 nucleotides are TGTGCCATCAAGGCTAGCGGGGGGACCAGCACAGATACGCAGTATTTT. It is translated as CAIKASGGTSTDTQYF.